The 8 T cell receptor beta chains given below trace back to one sample, sequenced in a study of blood T cell repertoires in COVID-19. Using immunoSEQ multiplex PCR, the repertoire was profiled, and TCRdb retains in-frame clones only, with some absent. The table shows around 88,000 clones, with over 70% occurring only once. Sequenced material: peripheral blood. All receptors derive from an elderly woman with acute or convalescent COVID-19.

This clone occurred a few times. The chain has TRBV19 and TRBJ2-2; D is undetermined. CDR3 length: 13 residues. Looked up from germline, CDR1 is LNHDA and CDR2 is SQIVND (reference sequence). Trimming removed 3 bases at V and 1 base at J, with 3 bases between. CDR3 amino acids: CASSIMNTGELFF. The CDR3 coding sequence is TGTGCCAGTAGTATCATGAACACCGGGGAGCTGTTTTTT.

The chain couples TRBV5-1 to TRBJ1-1; a weak D match, TRBD1 (6 bases). The CDR3 is made up of 17 amino acids. The V end was cut by 0 bases, the J end by 6 bases, with 21 bases between. CDR1 is SGHRS and CDR2 is YFSETQ in the germline V gene. CDR3: CASSLAPVGGANAEAFF. CDR3 bases: TGCGCCAGCAGCTTGGCACCGGTGGGGGGGGCCAATGCTGAAGCTTTCTTT.

CDR3 DNA: TGTGCCAGCAACGAGCGGGGGGGTGGAGATACGCAGTATTTT. Residues: CASNERGGGDTQYF. The chain couples TRBV2 to TRBJ2-3; TRBD2 matches at 10 bases. The V segment lost 7 bases and the J segment 5 bases; nucleotides outside the gene matches: 6. Germline-derived CDR1 and CDR2 are SNHLY and FYNNEI. The CDR3 contains 14 residues.

The gene calls are TRBV7-9 and TRBJ1-4; 8 bases map to TRBD1. This CDR3 has 14 residues. Germline assignment: CDR1 SEHNR and CDR2 FQNEAQ (reference sequence). V shed 5 bases, J shed 7 bases, and the junction held 6 bases outside the gene matches. The chain's CDR3 is CASSPDRVTEKLFF. The DNA of the CDR3 is TGTGCCAGCAGCCCGGACAGGGTTACTGAAAAACTGTTTTTT.

The chain has TRBV6-2 or TRBV6-3 and TRBJ1-1; tentative D call: TRBD1 (5 bases). V was clipped by 5 bases and J by 7 bases, with 20 bases between them. CDR3 size: 15 residues. The germline gives CDR1 MNHEY, CDR2 SVGEGT. The CDR3 here is CASSTPDIPALEAFF. The CDR3 nucleotides read TGTGCCAGCAGTACACCGGACATCCCGGCTCTTGAAGCTTTCTTT.

V and J are TRBV11-2 and TRBJ2-3, with 8 bases that match TRBD1. The ends lost 5 bases at V and 1 base at J; junction bases unmatched: 5. The CDR3 covers 15 residues. The germline V gene encodes CDR1 SGHAT and CDR2 FQNNGV. The CDR3 here is CASSQGQAGTDTQYF. The CDR3 nucleotides read TGTGCCAGCAGCCAGGGACAGGCGGGCACAGATACGCAGTATTTT.

V usage is TRBV6-5 and J usage is TRBJ1-6; TRBD1 agrees at 10 bases. The germline V gene has CDR1 MNHEY and CDR2 SVGAGI. V trimming: 2 bases; J trimming: 2 bases; junction bases outside the gene matches: 0. The CDR3 length is 16 residues. For the CDR3, the DNA is TGTGCCAGCAGTTACGGGACAGGGGCCTATAATTCACCCCTCCACTTT. Translation gives CASSYGTGAYNSPLHF.

The rearrangement uses TRBV7-3 and TRBJ2-2; D is possibly TRBD2 (6 bases). Germline loops: CDR1 SGHTA, CDR2 FQGTGA. Between the trimmed V and J ends, which lost 5 bases and 4 bases, there was a span of 17 bases. The CDR3 is 16 residues long. CDR3 loop: CASSRGGDLGTGELFF. For the CDR3, the DNA is TGTGCCAGCAGCAGAGGAGGGGATCTCGGCACCGGGGAGCTGTTTTTT.